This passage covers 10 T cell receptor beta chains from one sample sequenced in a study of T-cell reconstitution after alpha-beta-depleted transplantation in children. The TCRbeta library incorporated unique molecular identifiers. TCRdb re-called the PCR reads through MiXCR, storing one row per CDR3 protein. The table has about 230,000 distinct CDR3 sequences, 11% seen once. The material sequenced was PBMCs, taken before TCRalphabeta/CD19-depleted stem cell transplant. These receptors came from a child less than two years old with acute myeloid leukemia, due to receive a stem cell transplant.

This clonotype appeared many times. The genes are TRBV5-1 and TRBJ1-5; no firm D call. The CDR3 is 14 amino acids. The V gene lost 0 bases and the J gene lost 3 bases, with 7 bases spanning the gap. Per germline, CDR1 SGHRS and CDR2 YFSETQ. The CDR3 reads CASSLGLPNQPQHF. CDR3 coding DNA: TGCGCCAGCAGCTTGGGGTTGCCCAATCAGCCCCAGCATTTT. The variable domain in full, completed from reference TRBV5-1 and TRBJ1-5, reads KAGVTQTPRYLIKTRGQQVTLSCSPISGHRSVSWYQQTPGQGLQFLFEYFSETQRNKGNFPGRFSGRQFSNSRSEMNVSTLELGDSALYLCASSLGLPNQPQHFGDGTRLSIL.

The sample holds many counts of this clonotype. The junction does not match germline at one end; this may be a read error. The CDR3 DNA sequence: TGCAGCGCTGAACACCCGGGCGGAGAGACCCAGTACTTC. Amino acids: CSAEHPGGETQYF. The chain combines TRBV29-1 with TRBJ2-5; the D is unclear. The germline V gene has CDR1 SQVTM and CDR2 ANQGSEA. This CDR3 region has 13 residues.

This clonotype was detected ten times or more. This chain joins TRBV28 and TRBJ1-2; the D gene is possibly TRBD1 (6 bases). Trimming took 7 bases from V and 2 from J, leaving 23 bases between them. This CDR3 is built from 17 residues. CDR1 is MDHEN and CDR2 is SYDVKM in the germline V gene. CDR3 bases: TGTGCCAGCACTATAAATGCAAGCCCCGGACAGAACTATGGCTACACCTTC. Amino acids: CASTINASPGQNYGYTF.

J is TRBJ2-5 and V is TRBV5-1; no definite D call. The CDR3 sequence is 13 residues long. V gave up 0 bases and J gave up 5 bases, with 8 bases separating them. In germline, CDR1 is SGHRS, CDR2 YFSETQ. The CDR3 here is CASSLVPAETQYF. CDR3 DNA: TGCGCCAGCAGCTTGGTTCCCGCTGAGACCCAGTACTTC.

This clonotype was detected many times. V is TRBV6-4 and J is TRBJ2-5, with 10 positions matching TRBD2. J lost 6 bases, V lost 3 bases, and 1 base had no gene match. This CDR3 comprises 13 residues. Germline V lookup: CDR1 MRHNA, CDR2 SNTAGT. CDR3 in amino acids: CASSEAGGQTQYF. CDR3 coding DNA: TGTGCCAGCAGTGAAGCGGGAGGGCAGACCCAGTACTTC.

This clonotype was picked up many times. The CDR3 region is CASSPDYEQYF. Here the CDR3 DNA reads TGTGCCAGCTCACCAGACTACGAGCAGTACTTC. The rearrangement joins TRBV18 to TRBJ2-7; unclear D gene. Trimming removed 2 bases at V and 3 bases at J, with 2 bases between. Per germline, CDR1 KGHSH and CDR2 LQKENI. The CDR3 extends over 11 amino acids. Supplemented by reference TRBV18 and TRBJ2-7, the full variable domain reads NAGVMQNPRHLVRRRGQEARLRCSPMKGHSHVYWYRQLPEEGLKFMVYLQKENIIDESGMPKERFSAEFPKEGPSILRIQQVVRGDSAAYFCASSPDYEQYFGPGTRLTVT.

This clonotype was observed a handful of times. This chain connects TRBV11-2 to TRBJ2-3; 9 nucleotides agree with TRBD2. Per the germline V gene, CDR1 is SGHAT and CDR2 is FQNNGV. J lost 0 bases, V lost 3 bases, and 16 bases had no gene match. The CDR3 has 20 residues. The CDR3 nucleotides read TGTGCCAGCAGCTTTTCTCCCGCGGCTAGCGGGATGATAAGCACAGATACGCAGTATTTT. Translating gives CASSFSPAASGMISTDTQYF.

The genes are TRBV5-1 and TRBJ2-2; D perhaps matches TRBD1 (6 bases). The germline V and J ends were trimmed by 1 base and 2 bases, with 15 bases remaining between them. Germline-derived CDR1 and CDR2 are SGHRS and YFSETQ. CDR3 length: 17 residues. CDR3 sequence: CASSLPQTGLNTGELFF. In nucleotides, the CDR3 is TGCGCCAGCAGCTTGCCCCAGACAGGCCTAAACACCGGGGAGCTGTTTTTT.

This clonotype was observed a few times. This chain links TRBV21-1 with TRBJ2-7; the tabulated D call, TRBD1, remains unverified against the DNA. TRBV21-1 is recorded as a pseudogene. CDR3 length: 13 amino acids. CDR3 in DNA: TGTGCCAGCAGCAGAGACAGGCCCTACGAGCAGTACTTC. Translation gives CASSRDRPYEQYF.

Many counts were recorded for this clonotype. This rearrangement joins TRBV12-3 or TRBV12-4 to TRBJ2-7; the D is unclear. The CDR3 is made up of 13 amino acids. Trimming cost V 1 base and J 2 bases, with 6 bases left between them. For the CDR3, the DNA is TGTGCCAGCAGTTTAGGTGTGACCTACGAGCAGTACTTC. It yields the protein CASSLGVTYEQYF.